This T cell receptor (beta chain) was sequenced during a study of CD8+CD57+ T cells in acquired aplastic anemia. Study summary: Roughly 3 ug was the average amount of DNA from sorted CD4+ and CD8+ cells.

For sequencing, patients were chosen who had shown expansion of CD8+CD57+ cells by flow cytometry. Profiling that covered TCR beta VDJ and CDR3 relied on genomic DNA as its template. TCRdb reprocessed the reads via MiXCR and lists one record per CDR3 protein. There are 160,000 or so distinct CDR3 sequences in the sample; 71% occur only once, and around 45% lies in the top ten. V lost 3 bases to trimming and J lost 0 bases; unmatched junction nucleotides: 11. CDR1 is ENHRY, CDR2 SYGVKD, per germline. The CDR3 has 19 residues. The chain combines TRBV10-3 with TRBJ2-5; 12 bases map to TRBD2. The specimen was sorted CD4+, CD8+, or CD8+CD57+ T cells (not recorded which) from PBMCs. The origin of this receptor is a human donor with aplastic anemia. The CDR3 DNA reads as TGTGCCATCAGTGACCCCGGACTAGCGGGGACACTGTACCAAGAGACCCAGTACTTC. Its translation: CAISDPGLAGTLYQETQYF.